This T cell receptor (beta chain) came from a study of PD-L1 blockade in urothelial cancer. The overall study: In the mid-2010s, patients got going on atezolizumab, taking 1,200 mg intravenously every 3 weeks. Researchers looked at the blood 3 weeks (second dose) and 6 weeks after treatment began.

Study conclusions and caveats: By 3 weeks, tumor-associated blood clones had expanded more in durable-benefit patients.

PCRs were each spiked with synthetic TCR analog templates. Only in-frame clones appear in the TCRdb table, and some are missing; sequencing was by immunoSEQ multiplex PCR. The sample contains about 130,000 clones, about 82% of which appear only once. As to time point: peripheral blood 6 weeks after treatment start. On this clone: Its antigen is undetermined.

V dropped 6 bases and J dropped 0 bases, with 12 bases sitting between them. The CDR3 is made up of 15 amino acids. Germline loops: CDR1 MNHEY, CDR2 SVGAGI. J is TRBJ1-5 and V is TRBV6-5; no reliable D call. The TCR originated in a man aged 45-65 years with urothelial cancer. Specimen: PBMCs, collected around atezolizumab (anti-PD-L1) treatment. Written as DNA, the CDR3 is TGTGCCAGCAGCCGAACACGTTATAGCAATCAGCCCCAGCATTTT. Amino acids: CASSRTRYSNQPQHF.